Presented here are 26 T cell receptor beta chains from one specimen sequenced in a study of blood T cell repertoires in COVID-19. TCRdb keeps only in-frame clones here, not all; method: immunoSEQ multiplex PCR. This table has about 120,000 clones, about 89% appearing once. The sample consisted of peripheral blood. Source of these receptors: a woman aged 65 to 85 with acute or convalescent COVID-19.

The chain is built from TRBV28 and TRBJ1-1; 7 bases agree with TRBD1. Germline loops: CDR1 MDHEN, CDR2 SYDVKM. V shed 3 bases, J shed 5 bases, and the junction held 6 bases outside the gene matches. There are 14 residues in the CDR3. The CDR3 region is CASSFRGVWTEAFF. For the CDR3, the DNA is TGTGCCAGCAGTTTCAGGGGGGTTTGGACTGAAGCTTTCTTT.

The gene calls are TRBV7-3 and TRBJ2-1; D remains unclear. The CDR3 runs to 15 residues. The V and J ends lost 5 bases and 0 bases respectively, with 11 bases between them. CDR1 and CDR2 from the germline V gene are SGHTA and FQGTGA. In DNA form, the CDR3 reads TGTGCCAGCAGCCTGACTGCTAGCTCCTACAATGAGCAGTTCTTC. It is translated as CASSLTASSYNEQFF.

The J gene is TRBJ2-4, the V gene TRBV7-2; perhaps TRBD2 as D (6 bases). V gave up 1 base and J gave up 9 bases, with 7 bases separating them. Germline V gives CDR1 SGHTA, CDR2 FQGNSA. The CDR3 runs 12 residues. The CDR3, as DNA: TGTGCCAGCAGCTTAGGGGACTCCATTCAGTACTTC. Amino acids: CASSLGDSIQYF.

The CDR3, as DNA: TGTGCCAGCAGTTTCTACCAGGGGGGAAACACCATATATTTT. Translated, it gives CASSFYQGGNTIYF. The V call is TRBV28, the J call TRBJ1-3, with a possible D match to TRBD1 (6 bases). V was cut by 3 bases and J by 4 bases, with 10 bases left in between. Germline CDR1 and CDR2: MDHEN and SYDVKM. The CDR3 extends over 14 amino acids.

CDR3 loop: CASSFGQGRGNQPQHF. For the CDR3, the DNA is TGTGCCAGCAGCTTCGGACAGGGGAGGGGAAATCAGCCCCAGCATTTT. The chain joins TRBV5-6 to TRBJ1-5, with TRBD1 matching 9 bases. Unmatched junction bases numbered 7, after V lost 2 bases and J lost 4 bases. The CDR3 is 16 residues long. The germline V gene encodes CDR1 SGHDT and CDR2 YYEEEE.

The count of this clone is one. This sequence joins TRBV4-1 and TRBJ1-3, with D maybe TRBD1 (5 bases). V gave up 2 bases and J gave up 1 base, with 15 bases separating them. Looked up from germline, CDR1 is MGHRA and CDR2 is YSYEKL. This CDR3 has 17 amino acids. CDR3: CASSQTNTGRSGNTIYF. The DNA for the CDR3 is TGCGCCAGCAGCCAAACTAACACAGGTCGGTCTGGAAACACCATATATTTT.

The V gene is TRBV28, the J gene TRBJ2-3; TRBD2 matches 8 bases. The V segment lost 2 bases and the J segment 4 bases; nucleotides outside the gene matches: 8. The CDR3 is made up of 16 amino acids. Per germline, CDR1 MDHEN and CDR2 SYDVKM. The CDR3 loop is CASSLGYGGAADTQYF. The CDR3 nucleotides are TGTGCCAGCAGTTTAGGATACGGGGGGGCGGCAGATACGCAGTATTTT.

The chain carries TRBV4-1 and TRBJ1-1; D gene uncertain. CDR1 MGHRA and CDR2 YSYEKL come from the germline V gene. CDR3 length: 15 amino acids. The germline V and J ends were trimmed by 4 bases and 1 base, with 13 bases remaining between them. The CDR3 loop reads CASSPVDIGNTEAFF. The DNA for the CDR3 is TGCGCCAGCAGCCCCGTCGACATCGGGAACACTGAAGCTTTCTTT.

This clone was seen just once. The CDR3 protein is CASSYSGSQPQHF. In DNA form, the CDR3 reads TGTGCCAGCAGTTACTCGGGGAGTCAGCCCCAGCATTTT. V and J are TRBV6-5 and TRBJ1-5; D ambiguous. CDR1 is MNHEY, CDR2 SVGAGI, per germline. The CDR3 covers 13 residues. The V end lost 0 bases, the J end lost 6 bases, and 6 bases lay between the germline ends.

This chain uses TRBV2 with TRBJ2-5; 8 nucleotides line up with TRBD2. The CDR3 covers 13 residues. Per germline, CDR1 SNHLY and CDR2 FYNNEI. V shed 10 bases and J 7 bases; nucleotides not matched to a gene: 11. CDR3 amino acids: CAIPDSSGSTQYF. The CDR3 bases are TGTGCCATCCCAGACTCTAGCGGGTCGACCCAGTACTTC.

The chain is built from TRBV21-1 and TRBJ1-1. TRBV21-1 is a pseudogene segment. The CDR3 is 16 amino acids. The CDR3 DNA follows: TGTGCCAGCAGCAAGATCCGAAGACTCCTGAACACTGAAGCTTTCTTT. Its translation: CASSKIRRLLNTEAFF.

CDR3 amino acids: CAISGQGGPSTDTQYF. In nucleotides, the CDR3 is TGTGCCATCAGTGGTCAGGGGGGCCCTAGCACAGATACGCAGTATTTT. The rearrangement links TRBV10-3 to TRBJ2-3; the D gene is possibly TRBD1 (7 bases). V lost 4 bases, J lost 0 bases, and 14 bases lay in between. CDR3 size: 16 residues. Germline V gives CDR1 ENHRY, CDR2 SYGVKD.

This clone appeared a single time. The chain has TRBV10-1 and TRBJ1-4; D gene ambiguous. V gave up 2 bases and J gave up 10 bases, with 11 bases separating them. The CDR3 extends over 13 amino acids. Germline V CDR1 and CDR2: WNHNN, SYGVQD (reference sequence). The CDR3 DNA sequence: TGCGCCAGCAGTGAGGCAACGTCGGGAAAACTGTTTTTT. Translated: CASSEATSGKLFF.

This clone was recorded a few times. The chain is built from TRBV25-1 and TRBJ1-1; D might be TRBD1 (6 bases). This CDR3 is built from 13 residues. Trimming took 4 bases from V and 7 from J, leaving 13 bases between them. Per germline, CDR1 MGHDK and CDR2 SYGVNS. CDR3 protein: CASSALQGLEAFF. The CDR3 DNA is TGTGCCAGCAGTGCATTGCAGGGGCTTGAAGCTTTCTTT.

This clone appeared once. The chain couples TRBV3-1 (or the pseudogene TRBV3-2) to TRBJ2-5, with 9 bases identical to TRBD1. CDR3 size: 16 residues. Per germline, CDR1 LGHDT and CDR2 YNNKEL (reference sequence). The V gene end was trimmed by 1 base and the J gene end by 4 bases; junction bases not matched to a gene: 7. The CDR3 DNA reads as TGTGCCAGCAGCCAAGGCCTACAGGGGGCGCGAGAGACCCAGTACTTC. Residues: CASSQGLQGARETQYF.

The genes are TRBV30 and TRBJ1-2; 7 bases are a match to TRBD1. This CDR3 is built from 13 residues. Trimming removed 8 bases from V and 4 bases from J; junction bases left unmatched: 10. Germline CDR1 reads GTSNPN; CDR2 reads SVGIG (reference sequence). CDR3 in amino acids: CAGGQGVGYGYTF. In nucleotides, the CDR3 is TGTGCCGGAGGGCAGGGGGTTGGCTATGGCTACACCTTC. The full variable domain, rest sourced from reference TRBV30 and TRBJ1-2, is SQTIHQWPATLVQPVGSPLSLECTVEGTSNPNLYWYRQAAGRGLQLLFYSVGIGQISSEVPQNLSASRPQDRQFILSSKKLLLSDSGFYLCAGGQGVGYGYTFGSGTRLTVV.

The J gene is TRBJ1-2, the V gene TRBV2; the D is unclear. V was pared by 4 bases and J by 5 bases, with 14 bases between. Germline V CDR1 and CDR2: SNHLY, FYNNEI. This CDR3 contains 14 residues. CDR3: CASSASDSGYGYTF. The CDR3 coding sequence is TGTGCCAGCAGTGCTTCCGACTCGGGGTATGGCTACACCTTC. The full variable domain, completed using reference TRBV2 and TRBJ1-2, is EPEVTQTPSHQVTQMGQEVILRCVPISNHLYFYWYRQILGQKVEFLVSFYNNEISEKSEIFDDQFSVERPDGSNFTLKIRSTKLEDSAMYFCASSASDSGYGYTFGSGTRLTVV.

The rearrangement joins TRBV7-2 to TRBJ2-1; 8 nucleotides agree with TRBD1. V gave up 1 base and J gave up 8 bases; unmatched junction bases: 7. CDR1 is SGHTA and CDR2 is FQGNSA in the germline V gene. The CDR3 extends over 15 amino acids. The DNA of the CDR3 is TGTGCCAGCAGCTTAGAGGGGGACAGGACAGATGAGCAGTTCTTC. This codes for CASSLEGDRTDEQFF.

This rearrangement joins TRBV20-1 to TRBJ2-2; 9 nucleotides match TRBD2. V dropped 3 bases and J dropped 0; count of bases not matched to a gene: 2. Germline V gene sequence: CDR1 DFQATT, CDR2 SNEGSKA (reference sequence). This CDR3 spans 15 amino acids. The CDR3 sequence: CSASAGGSNTGELFF. CDR3 bases: TGCAGTGCTAGTGCGGGGGGGTCGAACACCGGGGAGCTGTTTTTT.

The chain carries TRBV27 and TRBJ2-7, with no clear D. The CDR3 runs 15 residues. Trimming stripped 2 bases from V and 4 bases from J, with 15 bases between. The germline CDR1 and CDR2 sequences are MNHEY and SMNVEV (reference sequence). CDR3 bases: TGTGCCAGCAGTTTAACGTCCAACGCGTTATACGAGCAGTACTTC. Translated, it gives CASSLTSNALYEQYF.

The gene calls are TRBV10-3 and TRBJ1-1, with 9 bases fitting TRBD1. The CDR3 extends over 14 amino acids. Germline V CDR1 and CDR2: ENHRY, SYGVKD. V shed 4 bases and J 2 bases; nucleotides not matched to a gene: 2. The CDR3 DNA reads as TGTGCCATCAGTGGGACAGGGGAAAACACTGAAGCTTTCTTT. It specifies CAISGTGENTEAFF.

The rearrangement links TRBV6-5 to TRBJ1-1; 10 nucleotides line up with TRBD1. Germline values: CDR1 MNHEY, CDR2 SVGAGI. V trimming: 0 bases; J trimming: 5 bases; junction bases outside the gene matches: 6. This CDR3 spans 16 amino acids. The CDR3 here is CASSYSMGTGVTEAFF. The CDR3 coding sequence is TGTGCCAGCAGTTACTCGATGGGGACAGGGGTAACTGAAGCTTTCTTT.

The chain uses TRBV15 and TRBJ1-2, with a weak D call TRBD1 (5 bases). The germline V gene encodes CDR1 LNHNV and CDR2 YYDKDF (reference sequence). V was trimmed by 0 bases and J by 2 bases, leaving 7 bases between them. This CDR3 spans 14 amino acids. In DNA form, the CDR3 reads TGTGCCACCAGCAGAGATACAGGCAACTATGGCTACACCTTC. It codes for CATSRDTGNYGYTF.

This chain uses TRBV5-1 with TRBJ1-1; 12 bases agree with TRBD1. V dropped 4 bases and J dropped 3; count of bases not matched to a gene: 7. The CDR3 length is 16 residues. Germline values: CDR1 SGHRS, CDR2 YFSETQ. The CDR3 nucleotides are TGCGCCAGCAGCCCTGGGACAGGGGGCGCCGACACTGAAGCTTTCTTT. It is translated as CASSPGTGGADTEAFF.

This chain connects TRBV6-5 to TRBJ2-7, with TRBD1 matching over 8 bases. This CDR3 contains 15 residues. The ends lost 6 bases at V and 7 bases at J; junction bases unmatched: 14. Germline CDR1 reads MNHEY; CDR2 reads SVGAGI. CDR3 nucleotides: TGTGCCAGCAGCCCACAGGGGGTCCAACTCTTGGAGCAGTACTTC. It encodes CASSPQGVQLLEQYF.

The chain has TRBV7-2 and TRBJ2-4; 9 bases are shared with TRBD2. V was pared by 5 bases and J by 1 base, with 9 bases of the junction left unmatched. This CDR3 has 17 residues. CDR1 is SGHTA, CDR2 FQGNSA, per germline. CDR3 amino acids: CASSPGGLAGAKNIQYF. For the CDR3, the DNA is TGTGCCAGCAGCCCGGGCGGCCTAGCGGGGGCCAAAAACATTCAGTACTTC.